The clone carrying this T cell receptor beta chain turned up a few times. Its antigen is still unknown. The junction does not match germline at one end; this may be a read error. These data are taken from a study of blood T cells in healthy people across ages. The overall study: With template switching, about one barcoded beta molecule was captured per two T cells. Overall study findings and caveats: Both naive CD4+ cell counts and diversity were greater in long-lived donors than in aged donors.

Combining a sample-barcoded 5' primer with a J-beta primer mix, a second PCR ran for roughly 6 to 12 cycles. Carrying 12 random nucleotides, a template-switch adaptor labeled each individual cDNA molecule. TCRdb used MiXCR to reprocess the 5' RACE reads, holding one entry per CDR3 protein. The repertoire consists of approximately 1.5 million distinct CDR3 sequences, with 35% to 45% occurring once and the leading ten covering 4%. The TCR was taken from a woman under 30 in good health. The specimen sequenced was blood.

CDR3 loop: CARSQGLAVNEQFF. The CDR3 coding sequence is TGTGCCCGCAGCCAGGGACTAGCGGTCAATGAGCAGTTCTTC. The chain is built from TRBV3-1 and TRBJ2-1, with 11 positions matching TRBD2. The germline V gene has CDR1 LGHDT and CDR2 YNNKEL (reference sequence). This CDR3 has 14 amino acids.